A single sample is the source of the 5 T cell receptor beta chains below, sequenced in a study of human T cells and chemical hapten exposure. Time point in this sample: patch test 3, about 24 weeks after DPC sensitization. Treatment described: therapeutic diphenylcyclopropenone sensitization with weekly scalp DPC. TCRdb re-derived calls from the RACE reads in MiXCR, one entry per CDR3 protein. The data show tens of thousands of distinct CDR3 sequences, 10% to 11% seen once. The specimen comprised whole blood, sampled in connection with sensitization to the hapten diphenylcyclopropenone (DPC). These receptor sequences come from a woman between 45 and 65 years old with alopecia areata. Some clones in this sample may be carry-over from other donors' samples.

This clonotype was recorded many times. The V and J genes are TRBV30 and TRBJ1-2, with unresolved D. V shed 4 bases and J shed 0 bases, with 6 bases lying between them. This CDR3 has 12 residues. Per germline, CDR1 GTSNPN and CDR2 SVGIG (reference sequence). The CDR3 sequence: CAWTDSNYGYTF. The CDR3 DNA is TGTGCCTGGACCGATTCTAACTATGGCTACACCTTC.

DNA of the CDR3: TGCGCCAGCAGCGGCTCGACAGGGTCCACCGGGGAGCTGTTTTTT. This encodes CASSGSTGSTGELFF. The chain employs TRBV5-1 and TRBJ2-2; TRBD1 matches 7 bases. This CDR3 is 15 amino acids long. The ends lost 4 bases at V and 4 bases at J; junction bases unmatched: 7. Germline lookup yields CDR1 SGHRS and CDR2 YFSETQ.

This clonotype was counted a few times. This chain joins TRBV20-1 and TRBJ2-1; 9 bases agree with TRBD2. Germline V gene sequence: CDR1 DFQATT, CDR2 SNEGSKA (reference sequence). The CDR3 covers 15 residues. V dropped 1 base and J dropped 0; count of bases not matched to a gene: 1. The CDR3 loop reads CSARASGTSYNEQFF. The CDR3, as DNA: TGCAGTGCTAGAGCTAGCGGGACCTCCTACAATGAGCAGTTCTTC.

This clonotype was observed many times. The gene calls are TRBV7-9 and TRBJ2-5; tentative D call: TRBD2 (6 bases). CDR1 and CDR2 (germline): SEHNR, FQNEAQ (reference sequence). The V and J ends lost 6 bases and 5 bases respectively, with 13 bases between them. The CDR3 length is 13 residues. DNA for the CDR3: TGTGCCAGCAGATCCGGGGGTACGGAGACCCAGTACTTC. It yields the protein CASRSGGTETQYF.

This clonotype was counted many times. This chain joins TRBV27 and TRBJ1-6; TRBD1 agrees at 8 bases. V lost 5 bases and J lost 7; bases outside the gene matches: 7. This CDR3 comprises 15 residues. CDR1 is MNHEY, CDR2 SMNVEV, per germline (reference sequence). CDR3 loop: CASSPPTGENSPLHF. The CDR3, as DNA: TGTGCCAGCAGTCCGCCGACAGGGGAAAATTCACCCCTCCACTTT.